This T cell receptor (beta chain) originates from a study of a mutant IDH1 vaccine in newly diagnosed glioma. The CDR3 extends over 11 amino acids. CDR1 and CDR2 from the germline V gene are DFQATT and SNEGSKA (reference sequence). Trimming left V 2 bases short and J 9 bases short, with 8 bases between. Time point here: week 47, end of study. All doses held 300 ug of mutant IDH1 20-mer peptide, with topical imiquimod. The astrocytomas were IDH1-mutant, ATRX-negative, and WHO grade 3 or 4. This clone is a singleton in its sample. Its cognate antigen is unknown. Profiled with immunoSEQ multiplex PCR; TCRdb holds only in-frame clones, not every one. The repertoire holds tens of thousands of clones, with less than 90% as singletons.

The chain has TRBV20-1 and TRBJ2-1, with D tentatively TRBD2 (5 bases). This sequence was found in a woman in her 50s with glioma. The sequenced sample was PBMCs, obtained from a glioma patient whose treatment included an IDH1 peptide vaccine. The CDR3 spells CSARTGSEQFF. CDR3 bases: TGCAGTGCTAGAACGGGAAGTGAGCAGTTCTTC.